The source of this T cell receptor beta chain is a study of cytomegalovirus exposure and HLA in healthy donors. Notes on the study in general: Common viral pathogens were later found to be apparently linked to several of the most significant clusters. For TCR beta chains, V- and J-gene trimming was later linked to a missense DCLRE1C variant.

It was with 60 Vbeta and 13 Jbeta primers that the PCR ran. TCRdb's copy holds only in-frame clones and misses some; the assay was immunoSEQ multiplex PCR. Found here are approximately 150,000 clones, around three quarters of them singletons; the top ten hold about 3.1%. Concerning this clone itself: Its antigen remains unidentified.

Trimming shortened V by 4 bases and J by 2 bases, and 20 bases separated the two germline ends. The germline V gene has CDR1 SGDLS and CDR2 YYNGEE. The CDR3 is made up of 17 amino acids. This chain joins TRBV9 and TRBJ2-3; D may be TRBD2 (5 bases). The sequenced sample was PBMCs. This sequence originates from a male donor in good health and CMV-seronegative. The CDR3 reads CASSPRDPPSLTDTQYF. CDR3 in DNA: TGTGCCAGCAGCCCCCGGGATCCCCCTAGTCTCACAGATACGCAGTATTTT. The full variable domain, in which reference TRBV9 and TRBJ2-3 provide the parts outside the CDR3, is DSGVTQTPKHLITATGQRVTLRCSPRSGDLSVYWYQQSLDQGLQFLIQYYNGEERAKGNILERFSAQQFPDLHSELNLSSLELGDSALYFCASSPRDPPSLTDTQYFGPGTRLTVL.